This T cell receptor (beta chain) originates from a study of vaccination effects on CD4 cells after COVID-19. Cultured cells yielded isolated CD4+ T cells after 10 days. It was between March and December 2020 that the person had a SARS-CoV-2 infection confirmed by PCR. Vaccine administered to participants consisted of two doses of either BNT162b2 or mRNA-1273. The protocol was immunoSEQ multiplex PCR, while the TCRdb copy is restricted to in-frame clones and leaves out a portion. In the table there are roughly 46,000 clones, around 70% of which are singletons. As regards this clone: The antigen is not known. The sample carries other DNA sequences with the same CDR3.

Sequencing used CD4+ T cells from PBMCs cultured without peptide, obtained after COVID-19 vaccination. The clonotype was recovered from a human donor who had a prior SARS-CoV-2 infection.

Here the CDR3 DNA reads TGTGCCAGCAGTTACTCAACAGGGAATAGGGAGACCCAGTACTTC. Its translation: CASSYSTGNRETQYF. V and J are TRBV6-5 and TRBJ2-5; TRBD1 is a possible D gene (6 bases). The CDR3 sequence is 15 residues long. Between the trimmed V and J ends, which lost 0 bases and 5 bases, there was a span of 13 bases. Germline CDR1 reads MNHEY; CDR2 reads SVGAGI.